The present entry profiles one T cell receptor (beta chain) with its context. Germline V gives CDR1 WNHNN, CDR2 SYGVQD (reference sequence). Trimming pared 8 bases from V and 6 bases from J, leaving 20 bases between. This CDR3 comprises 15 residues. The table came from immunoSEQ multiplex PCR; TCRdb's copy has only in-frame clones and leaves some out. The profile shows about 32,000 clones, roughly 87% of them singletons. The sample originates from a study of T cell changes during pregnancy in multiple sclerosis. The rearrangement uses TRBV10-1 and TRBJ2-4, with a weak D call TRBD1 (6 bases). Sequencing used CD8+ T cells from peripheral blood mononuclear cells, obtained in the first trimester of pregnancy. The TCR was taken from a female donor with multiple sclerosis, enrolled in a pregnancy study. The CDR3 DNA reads TGCGCCAGCCAAGCTAGGGGGAATGCTGGAAACATTCAGTACTTC. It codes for CASQARGNAGNIQYF.